These T cell receptor beta chains were read from a single sample in a study of blood T cell repertoires in COVID-19. Clones were read by immunoSEQ multiplex PCR, and TCRdb kept only the in-frame ones, dropping some. The repertoire consists of 29,000 or so clones, with 80% to 90% occurring once and the leading ten covering approximately 9.9%. The sample comprised peripheral blood. Every receptor here comes from a human donor in a cohort sampled during active COVID-19. The CDR3 runs from the conserved cysteine through the conserved F or W. Each record gives: V gene, J gene, D gene, clone size, CDR3 protein, CDR3 DNA. A D gene is named only where the DNA matches it firmly. Not all rows give a size; the values are once, few, many and, for expanded clones, a class.

TRBV30,TRBJ2-7,-,-,CAWSDRITYEQYF,TGTGCCTGGAGTGACAGGATAACCTACGAGCAGTACTTC
TRBV9,TRBJ1-2,-,-,CASSPSGGVVGYTF,TGTGCCAGCAGCCCGAGTGGAGGGGTCGTGGGCTACACCTTC
TRBV27,TRBJ2-1,TRBD2,once,CASSLHSLAGGPGVEQFF,TGTGCCAGCAGTTTGCATTCTCTCGCGGGGGGGCCGGGGGTTGAGCAGTTCTTC
TRBV7-7,TRBJ2-7,-,-,CASSPQQGVEQYF,TGTGCTAGCAGCCCCCAACAGGGCGTAGAGCAGTACTTC
TRBV4-3,TRBJ2-2,-,-,CATTGNANTGELFF,TGCGCCACCACGGGAAACGCGAACACCGGGGAGCTGTTTTTT
TRBV20-1,TRBJ2-1,-,-,CSASRQGNEQFF,TGCAGTGCTAGTAGGCAGGGCAATGAGCAGTTCTTC
TRBV6-5,TRBJ1-2,TRBD1,-,CASRPRGLDYGYTF,TGTGCCAGCAGACCCAGGGGGCTCGACTATGGCTACACCTTC
TRBV6-5,TRBJ2-7,TRBD1,-,CASSPDRGRYEQYF,TGTGCCAGCAGTCCGGACAGGGGTCGGTACGAGCAGTACTTC
TRBV28,TRBJ2-5,TRBD1,-,CASSSGQTLPETQYF,TGTGCCAGCAGTTCGGGACAGACCCTCCCAGAGACCCAGTACTTC
TRBV4-3,TRBJ2-7,-,-,CASSQDSQASYEQYF,TGCGCCAGCAGCCAAGACTCACAGGCTTCCTACGAGCAGTACTTC
TRBV4-1,TRBJ2-5,-,-,CASSQDLSEETQYF,TGCGCCAGCAGCCAAGATCTTAGCGAAGAGACCCAGTACTTC
TRBV10-3,TRBJ2-1,TRBD2,-,CAIGVAGRSYNEQFF,TGTGCCATCGGAGTAGCGGGTCGTTCCTACAATGAGCAGTTCTTC
TRBV28,TRBJ2-7,-,-,CASSLDLDRSYEQYF,TGTGCCAGCAGCCTAGATCTTGACAGGAGCTACGAGCAGTACTTC
TRBV7-2,TRBJ1-6,-,-,CASSSGDSPLHF,TGTGCCAGCAGCTCAGGTGATTCACCCCTCCACTTT
TRBV24-1,TRBJ2-7,TRBD2,-,CATSPSGGPPYEQYF,TGTGCCACCAGTCCTAGCGGGGGGCCACCCTACGAGCAGTACTTC
TRBV4-3,TRBJ2-7,TRBD2,few,CASSQTSGGYSYEQYF,TGCGCCAGCAGCCAAACTAGCGGGGGGTACTCCTACGAGCAGTACTTC
TRBV9,TRBJ2-3,TRBD2,once,CASSGERGASSTDTQYF,TGTGCCAGCAGCGGGGAGCGGGGGGCCTCTAGCACAGATACGCAGTATTTT
TRBV4-3,TRBJ2-3,TRBD2,-,CASSQGSGGKDTQYF,TGCGCCAGCAGCCAAGGGAGCGGGGGGAAAGATACGCAGTATTTT
TRBV29-1,TRBJ1-1,-,-,CSVGGDYEAFF,TGCAGCGTTGGAGGTGATTATGAAGCTTTCTTT
TRBV5-4,TRBJ2-2,-,-,CASSRGGPDTGELFF,TGTGCCAGCAGCCGTGGAGGGCCCGACACCGGGGAGCTGTTTTTT
TRBV6-5,TRBJ2-2,-,-,CASSRETGELFF,TGTGCCAGCAGCCGAGAAACCGGGGAGCTGTTTTTT
TRBV30,TRBJ1-3,-,-,CAWSVSVGNTIYF,TGTGCCTGGAGTGTCTCTGTTGGAAACACCATATATTTT
TRBV25-1,TRBJ2-1,TRBD1,-,CASSEFGTASYNEQFF,TGTGCCAGCAGTGAATTCGGGACAGCCTCCTACAATGAGCAGTTCTTC
TRBV7-2,TRBJ2-3,-,-,CASSLGMRGSTTDTQYF,TGTGCCAGCAGCTTAGGAATGCGGGGTTCCACCACAGATACGCAGTATTTT
TRBV6-2/TRBV6-3,TRBJ1-5,TRBD1,few,CASSSRTGGQPQHF,TGTGCCAGCAGTTCTCGGACAGGGGGCCAGCCCCAGCATTTT
TRBV9,TRBJ2-7,TRBD2,-,CASSSRGGSGYEQYF,TGTGCCAGCAGCTCGAGGGGAGGGTCTGGTTACGAGCAGTACTTC
TRBV30,TRBJ1-3,-,once,CAWSRIFSGNTIYF,TGTGCCTGGAGTCGTATATTCTCTGGAAACACCATATATTTT
TRBV28,TRBJ1-5,-,-,CASSLSVYSNQPQHF,TGTGCCAGCAGTTTGTCAGTTTATAGCAATCAGCCCCAGCATTTT
TRBV7-3,TRBJ2-3,TRBD2,once,CASSRVGLAGRVSSTDTQYF,TGTGCCAGCAGCCGTGTTGGACTAGCGGGTCGGGTCTCTAGCACAGATACGCAGTATTTT
TRBV6-5,TRBJ1-4,-,few,CASSYSATTNEKLFF,TGTGCCAGCAGTTACTCGGCCACAACTAATGAAAAACTGTTTTTT
TRBV19,TRBJ2-2,-,-,CASSILTGELFF,TGTGCCAGTAGTATCCTCACCGGGGAGCTGTTTTTT
TRBV28,TRBJ2-2,TRBD1,-,CASRGTANTGELFF,TGTGCCAGCAGAGGGACAGCGAACACCGGGGAGCTGTTTTTT
TRBV6-5,TRBJ2-7,TRBD1,-,CASRAPGQGANEQYF,TGTGCCAGCAGGGCTCCGGGACAGGGGGCCAACGAGCAGTACTTC
TRBV6-2/TRBV6-3,TRBJ1-5,TRBD1,-,CASSYWTGDNQPQHF,TGTGCCAGCAGTTACTGGACAGGGGACAATCAGCCCCAGCATTTT
TRBV27,TRBJ1-5,-,-,CASSNDRNQPQHF,TGTGCCAGCAGCAACGACAGGAATCAGCCCCAGCATTTT
TRBV5-4,TRBJ2-1,-,-,CASSPGRLYNEQFF,TGTGCCAGCAGCCCCGGCAGGCTTTACAATGAGCAGTTCTTC
TRBV24-1,TRBJ1-5,-,-,CATSDVGTPSGQPQHF,TGTGCCACCAGTGATGTCGGGACACCGAGTGGTCAGCCCCAGCATTTT
TRBV6-2/TRBV6-3,TRBJ1-5,-,-,CASSYSTGERDSNQPQHF,TGTGCCAGCAGTTACTCAACGGGGGAGAGGGATAGCAATCAGCCCCAGCATTTT
TRBV2,TRBJ1-1,-,-,CASSSLPDRRTEAFF,TGTGCCAGCAGTTCCCTTCCAGACAGGCGCACTGAAGCTTTCTTT
TRBV28,TRBJ1-1,TRBD1,-,CATDRGLRGTEAFF,TGTGCAACCGACAGGGGGCTCAGGGGGACTGAAGCTTTCTTT
TRBV6-2/TRBV6-3,TRBJ1-2,TRBD1,-,CASSYSGGTGGVYGYTF,TGTGCCAGCAGTTACTCCGGCGGGACAGGGGGCGTCTATGGCTACACCTTC
TRBV12-5,TRBJ2-1,TRBD2,-,CASGPTPHRAGGPNEQFF,TGTGCTAGTGGGCCAACCCCCCATAGAGCGGGGGGCCCTAATGAGCAGTTCTTC
TRBV6-5,TRBJ2-2,-,once,CASRPVAVGTGELFF,TGTGCCAGCAGACCCGTAGCAGTCGGGACCGGGGAGCTGTTTTTT